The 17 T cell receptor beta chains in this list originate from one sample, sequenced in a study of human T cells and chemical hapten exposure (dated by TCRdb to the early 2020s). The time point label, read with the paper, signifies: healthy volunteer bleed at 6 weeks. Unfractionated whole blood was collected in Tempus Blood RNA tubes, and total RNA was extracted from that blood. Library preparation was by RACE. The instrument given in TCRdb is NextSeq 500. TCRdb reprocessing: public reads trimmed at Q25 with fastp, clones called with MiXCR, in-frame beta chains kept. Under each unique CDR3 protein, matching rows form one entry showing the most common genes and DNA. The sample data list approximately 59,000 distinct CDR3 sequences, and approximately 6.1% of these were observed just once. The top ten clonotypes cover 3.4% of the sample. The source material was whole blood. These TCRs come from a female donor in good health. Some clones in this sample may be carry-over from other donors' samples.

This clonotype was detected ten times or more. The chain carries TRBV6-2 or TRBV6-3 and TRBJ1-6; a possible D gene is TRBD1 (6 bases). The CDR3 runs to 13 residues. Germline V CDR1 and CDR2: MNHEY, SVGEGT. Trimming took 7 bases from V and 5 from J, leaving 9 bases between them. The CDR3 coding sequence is TGTGCCAGCAACGACAGGAATAATTCACCCCTCCACTTT. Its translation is CASNDRNNSPLHF.

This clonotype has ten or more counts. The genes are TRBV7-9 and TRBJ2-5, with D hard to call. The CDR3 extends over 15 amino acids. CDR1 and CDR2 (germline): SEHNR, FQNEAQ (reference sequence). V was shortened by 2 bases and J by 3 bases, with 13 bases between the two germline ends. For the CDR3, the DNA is TGTGCCAGCAGCTTACTCCTAGTTGGGGAAGAGACCCAGTACTTC. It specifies CASSLLLVGEETQYF.

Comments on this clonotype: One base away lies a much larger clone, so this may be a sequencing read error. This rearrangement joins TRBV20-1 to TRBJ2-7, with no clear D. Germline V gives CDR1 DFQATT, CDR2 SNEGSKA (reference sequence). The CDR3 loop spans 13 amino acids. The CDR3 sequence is CSARIVGTYELYF. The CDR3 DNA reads TGCAGTGCTAGAATCGTGGGAACCTACGAGCTGTACTTC.

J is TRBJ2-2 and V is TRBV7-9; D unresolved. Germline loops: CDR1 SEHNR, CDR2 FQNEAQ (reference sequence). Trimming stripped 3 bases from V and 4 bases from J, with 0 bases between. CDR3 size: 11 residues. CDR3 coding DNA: TGTGCCAGCAGCTTCACCGGGGAGCTGTTTTTT. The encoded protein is CASSFTGELFF. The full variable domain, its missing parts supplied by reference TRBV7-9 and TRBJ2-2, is DTGVSQNPRHKITKRGQNVTFRCDPISEHNRLYWYRQTLGQGPEFLTYFQNEAQLEKSRLLSDRFSAERPKGSFSTLEIQRTEQGDSAMYLCASSFTGELFFGEGSRLTVL.

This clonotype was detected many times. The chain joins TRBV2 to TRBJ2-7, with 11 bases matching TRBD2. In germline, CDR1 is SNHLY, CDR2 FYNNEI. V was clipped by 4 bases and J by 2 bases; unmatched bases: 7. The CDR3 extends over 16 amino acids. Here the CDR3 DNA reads TGTGCCAGCAGTGTGACTAGCGGGGACCCGACCTACGAGCAGTACTTC. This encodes CASSVTSGDPTYEQYF.

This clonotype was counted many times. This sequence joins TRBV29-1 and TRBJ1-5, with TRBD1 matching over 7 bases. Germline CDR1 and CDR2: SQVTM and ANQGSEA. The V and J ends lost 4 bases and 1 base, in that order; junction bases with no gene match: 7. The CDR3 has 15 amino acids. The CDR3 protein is CSVGGGQASNQPQHF. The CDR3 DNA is TGCAGCGTTGGGGGTGGACAGGCGAGCAATCAGCCCCAGCATTTT. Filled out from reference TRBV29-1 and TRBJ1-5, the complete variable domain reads SAVISQKPSRDICQRGTSLTIQCQVDSQVTMMFWYRQQPGQSLTLIATANQGSEATYESGFVIDKFPISRPNLTFSTLTVSNMSPEDSSIYLCSVGGGQASNQPQHFGDGTRLSIL.

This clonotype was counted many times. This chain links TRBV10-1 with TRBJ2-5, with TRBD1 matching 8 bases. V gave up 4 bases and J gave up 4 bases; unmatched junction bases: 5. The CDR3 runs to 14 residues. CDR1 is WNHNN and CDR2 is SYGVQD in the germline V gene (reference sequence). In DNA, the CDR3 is TGCGCCAGCAGTGCGGACAGGGCTGGAGAGACCCAGTACTTC. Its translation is CASSADRAGETQYF.

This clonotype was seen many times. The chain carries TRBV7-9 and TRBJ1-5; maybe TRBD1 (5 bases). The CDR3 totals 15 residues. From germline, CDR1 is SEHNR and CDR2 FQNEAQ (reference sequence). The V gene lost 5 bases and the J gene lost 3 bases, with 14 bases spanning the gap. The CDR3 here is CASSRIGEDNQPQHF. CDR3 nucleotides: TGTGCCAGCAGCCGGATAGGGGAAGACAATCAGCCCCAGCATTTT. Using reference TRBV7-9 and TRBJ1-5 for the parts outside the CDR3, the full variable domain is DTGVSQNPRHKITKRGQNVTFRCDPISEHNRLYWYRQTLGQGPEFLTYFQNEAQLEKSRLLSDRFSAERPKGSFSTLEIQRTEQGDSAMYLCASSRIGEDNQPQHFGDGTRLSIL.

The CDR3 reads CASSGGSSGLGYQETQYF. DNA for the CDR3: TGCGCCAGCAGCGGTGGGTCTAGCGGGCTGGGGTACCAAGAGACCCAGTACTTC. The rearrangement uses TRBV5-1 and TRBJ2-5; 8 positions agree with TRBD2. Unmatched junction bases numbered 14, after V lost 4 bases and J lost 0 bases. Germline V gene lookup returns CDR1 SGHRS and CDR2 YFSETQ. The CDR3 is made up of 18 amino acids.

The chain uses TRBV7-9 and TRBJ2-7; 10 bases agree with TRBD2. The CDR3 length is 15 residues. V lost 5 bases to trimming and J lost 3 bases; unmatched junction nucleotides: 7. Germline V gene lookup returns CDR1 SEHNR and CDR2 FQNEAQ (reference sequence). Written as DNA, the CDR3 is TGTGCCAGCAGCCTGACTAGCGGGTTGAGCTACGAGCAGTACTTC. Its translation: CASSLTSGLSYEQYF.

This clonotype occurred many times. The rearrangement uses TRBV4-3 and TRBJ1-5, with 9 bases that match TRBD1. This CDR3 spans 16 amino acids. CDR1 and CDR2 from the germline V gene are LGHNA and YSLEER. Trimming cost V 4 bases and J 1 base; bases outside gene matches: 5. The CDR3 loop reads CASSRNRGLSNQPQHF. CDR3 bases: TGCGCCAGCAGCCGGAACAGGGGGCTGAGCAATCAGCCCCAGCATTTT.

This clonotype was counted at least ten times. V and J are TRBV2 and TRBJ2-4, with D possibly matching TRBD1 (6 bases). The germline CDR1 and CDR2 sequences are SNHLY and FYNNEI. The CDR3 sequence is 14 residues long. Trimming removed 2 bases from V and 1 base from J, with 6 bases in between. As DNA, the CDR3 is TGTGCCAGCAGTGAACAGGGGGCCAAAAACATTCAGTACTTC. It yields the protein CASSEQGAKNIQYF.

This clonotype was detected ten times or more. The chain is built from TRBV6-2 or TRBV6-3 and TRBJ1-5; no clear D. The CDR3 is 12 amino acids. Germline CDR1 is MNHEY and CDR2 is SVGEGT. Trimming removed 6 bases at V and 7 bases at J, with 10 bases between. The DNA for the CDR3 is TGTGCCAGCAGCCAGACCCTACAGCCCCAGCATTTT. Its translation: CASSQTLQPQHF.

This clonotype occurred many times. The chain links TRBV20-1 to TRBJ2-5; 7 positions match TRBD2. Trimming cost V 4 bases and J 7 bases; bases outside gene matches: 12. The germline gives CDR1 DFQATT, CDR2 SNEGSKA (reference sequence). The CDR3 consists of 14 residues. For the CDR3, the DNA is TGCAGTGCTAAAGGGGCTAGCGGCACGGGGACCCAGTACTTC. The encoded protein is CSAKGASGTGTQYF.

CDR3 sequence: CSARDLRSAEPYEQYF. The DNA for the CDR3 is TGCAGTGCTAGAGATCTCCGTTCAGCGGAACCATACGAGCAGTACTTC. V and J are TRBV20-1 and TRBJ2-7; D perhaps matches TRBD2 (5 bases). V was pared by 0 bases and J by 4 bases, with 19 bases between. CDR1 is DFQATT and CDR2 is SNEGSKA in the germline V gene (reference sequence). The CDR3 extends over 16 amino acids.

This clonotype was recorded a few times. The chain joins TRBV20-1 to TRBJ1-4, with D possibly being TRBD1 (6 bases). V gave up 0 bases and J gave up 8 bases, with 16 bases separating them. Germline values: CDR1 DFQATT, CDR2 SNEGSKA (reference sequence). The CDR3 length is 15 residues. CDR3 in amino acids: CSARDRGGDGEKLFF. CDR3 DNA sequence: TGCAGTGCTAGAGATCGAGGGGGGGATGGGGAAAAACTGTTTTTT.

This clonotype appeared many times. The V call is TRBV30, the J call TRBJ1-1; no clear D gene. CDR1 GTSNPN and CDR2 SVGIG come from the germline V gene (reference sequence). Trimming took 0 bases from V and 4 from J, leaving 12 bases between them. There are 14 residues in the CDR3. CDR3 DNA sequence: TGTGCCTGGAGTGTACGATGGGGTAGCACTGAAGCTTTCTTT. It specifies CAWSVRWGSTEAFF.